This T cell receptor (beta chain) is drawn from a study of cytotoxic CD8 clonotypes in ibrutinib-treated CLL. Looking at the study overall: Once patients had received a median roughly 11 months of treatment, range 6 to 36, response samples were obtained.

Points from the study as a whole: The public clonotypes identified were infrequent and showed contraction or stability on treatment.

Method: immunoSEQ multiplex PCR; TCRdb's copy keeps in-frame clones and lacks some. The sample carries 55,000 to 80,000 clones, around three fifths recorded once. Points on this clone: As yet, its antigen is unknown.

This clonotype was obtained from a human donor with chronic lymphocytic leukemia. The input for sequencing was PBMCs, taken after 12 months of ibrutinib treatment.

The CDR3 spells CASSLGRLAGGPETQYF. In DNA form, the CDR3 reads TGCGCCAGCAGCTTGGGTCGGCTAGCGGGAGGGCCGGAGACCCAGTACTTC. The chain couples TRBV5-1 to TRBJ2-5; 12 nucleotides agree with TRBD2. CDR1 SGHRS and CDR2 YFSETQ come from the germline V gene. CDR3 length equals 17 residues. After removal of 0 bases from V and 5 bases from J, the junction contained 8 bases not matched to a gene. Full variable domain (remainder filled in from reference TRBV5-1 and TRBJ2-5): KAGVTQTPRYLIKTRGQQVTLSCSPISGHRSVSWYQQTPGQGLQFLFEYFSETQRNKGNFPGRFSGRQFSNSRSEMNVSTLELGDSALYLCASSLGRLAGGPETQYFGPGTRLLVL.